A single sample gave rise to the 4 T cell receptor beta chains below, sequenced in a study of T cell responses to AZD1222 COVID-19 vaccine. Assay: immunoSEQ multiplex PCR; the TCRdb copy retains only in-frame clones and omits some. The sample lists about 150,000 clones, more than 80% seen once, with more than 3% in the top ten. The sequences come from peripheral blood, collected 28 days after the second AZD1222 dose. The source of these receptors is an adult who received the AZD1222 COVID-19 vaccine.

This clone showed up just once. V and J are TRBV3-1 (or the pseudogene TRBV3-2) and TRBJ2-5; TRBD2 matches at 8 bases. Trimming at V came to 1 base and at J to 4 bases, leaving 2 bases not matched to a gene. Germline CDR1 is LGHDT and CDR2 is YNNKEL (reference sequence). The CDR3 runs 14 residues. CDR3 amino acids: CASSQVSGRETQYF. In nucleotides, the CDR3 is TGTGCCAGCAGCCAAGTAAGCGGGAGAGAGACCCAGTACTTC.

V is TRBV4-1 and J is TRBJ1-1, with unresolved D. V dropped 1 base and J dropped 8 bases, with 5 bases sitting between them. Looked up from germline, CDR1 is MGHRA and CDR2 is YSYEKL. The CDR3 runs 11 residues. The CDR3 nucleotides are TGCGCCAGCAGCCAAGCCAGCGAAGCTTTCTTT. Amino acids: CASSQASEAFF.

This clone was detected once. The rearrangement joins TRBV5-4 to TRBJ2-7; 14 nucleotides agree with TRBD2. V shed 3 bases and J 0 bases; nucleotides not matched to a gene: 2. Per the germline V gene, CDR1 is SGHNT and CDR2 is YYREEE (reference sequence). The CDR3 loop spans 16 amino acids. The CDR3 sequence: CASSSGLAGVSYEQYF. The CDR3 DNA reads as TGTGCCAGCAGCTCGGGACTAGCGGGGGTCTCCTACGAGCAGTACTTC.

The chain uses TRBV21-1 and TRBJ2-2; the table's D call TRBD2 went unverified against the DNA. TRBV21-1 is a known pseudogene. This CDR3 contains 14 residues. In DNA form, the CDR3 reads TGTGCCAGCAGGGGCACCCCGGGGACCGGGGAGCTGTTTTTT. Translating gives CASRGTPGTGELFF.